The clone carrying this T cell receptor (beta chain) was seen only a few times. The same CDR3 also results from other DNA sequences found in this sample. Recruits, aged roughly 18 to 100 years, lived in roughly 22 US areas. CDR1 and CDR2 (germline): MNHEY, SVGAGI. V lost 5 bases to trimming and J lost 2 bases, with 9 bases between them. The CDR3 runs 13 residues. This record belongs to a study of blood T cell repertoires in COVID-19. Study-wide background: Spain, Italy and the United States supplied samples that represented acute and convalescent COVID-19. Nucleic acid was either cDNA or gDNA, and it came from T cells, B-cell-depleted T cells, or PBMCs.

Clones were sequenced by immunoSEQ multiplex PCR, and TCRdb holds only the in-frame ones, with some missing. The data show fewer than 200,000 clones, with roughly 84% seen just once and around 1.2% held by the top ten. This clonotype was sampled from a human donor with acute COVID-19. The donor label of this sample is uncertain. The sample was PBMCs or T cells enriched from blood (not recorded which). The V call is TRBV6-5, the J call TRBJ1-2; the D gene is possibly TRBD1 (6 bases). The DNA of the CDR3 is TGTGCCAGCAGTCGGCAGGGGAACTATGGCTACACCTTC. Its translation: CASSRQGNYGYTF.